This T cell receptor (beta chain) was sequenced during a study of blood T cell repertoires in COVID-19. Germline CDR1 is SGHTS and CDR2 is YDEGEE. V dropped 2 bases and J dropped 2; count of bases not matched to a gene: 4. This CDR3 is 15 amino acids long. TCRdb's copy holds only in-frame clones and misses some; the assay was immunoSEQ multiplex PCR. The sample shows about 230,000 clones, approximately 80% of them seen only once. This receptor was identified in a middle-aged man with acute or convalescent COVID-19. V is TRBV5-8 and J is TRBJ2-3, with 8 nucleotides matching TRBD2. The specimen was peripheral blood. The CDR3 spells CASSFSGNPTDTQYF. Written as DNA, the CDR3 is TGTGCCAGCAGCTTTAGCGGGAACCCCACAGATACGCAGTATTTT.